This is a list of T cell receptor beta chains from one sample in a study of CD8+ T cells in alopecia areata. The assay was immunoSEQ multiplex PCR, and TCRdb's table has in-frame clones only and misses some. The sample shows about 140,000 clones, about 60% of them seen only once. The material was CD4+ T cells sorted from blood, obtained at week 0. These TCRs come from a human donor with alopecia areata. Each CDR3 is given with its conserved first and last residue. The D gene is left open where the match is weak. Only part of the rows carry a size: once, few, many, or a class if the clone is expanded.

size	J	D	V	CDR3	DNA
few	TRBJ2-1	TRBD2	TRBV10-3	CAISSAGRGGNEQFF	TGTGCCATCAGTTCTGCGGGACGGGGGGGCAATGAGCAGTTCTTC
few	TRBJ2-1	NA	TRBV7-2	CASSNDLSSYNEQFF	TGTGCCAGCAGTAATGATTTGAGTTCCTACAATGAGCAGTTCTTC
many	TRBJ2-7	TRBD2	TRBV28	CASGGYEQYF	TGTGCGTCGGGGGGCTACGAGCAGTACTTC
NA	TRBJ2-7	NA	TRBV5-6	CASSFSDYEQYF	TGTGCCAGCAGCTTTTCGGATTACGAGCAGTACTTC
NA	TRBJ2-7	NA	TRBV27	CASSFSLGKLYEQYF	TGTGCCAGCAGTTTTAGTCTCGGCAAGCTCTACGAGCAGTACTTC
NA	TRBJ1-2	NA	TRBV18	CASSPLADGYTF	TGTGCCAGCTCACCACTGGCGGATGGCTACACCTTC
NA	TRBJ1-6	NA	TRBV7-2	CASSLSRSPLHF	TGTGCCAGCAGCCTCAGCCGTTCACCCCTCCACTTT
NA	TRBJ2-6	TRBD1	TRBV5-6	CASSWRTGSVSGANVLTF	TGTGCCAGCAGCTGGAGGACAGGGTCGGTTTCTGGGGCCAACGTCCTGACTTTC
NA	TRBJ1-1	NA	TRBV20-1	CSPGHHFEAFF	TGCAGCCCAGGGCACCATTTTGAAGCTTTCTTT
NA	TRBJ1-2	TRBD1	TRBV20-1	CSADRGRGYTF	TGCAGTGCAGACAGGGGCAGAGGCTACACCTTC
NA	TRBJ2-7	NA	TRBV2	CASRGDSYEQYF	TGTGCCAGCAGGGGCGACTCCTACGAGCAGTACTTC
NA	TRBJ2-1	TRBD2	TRBV29-1	CSVLRGSGGAGTRNEQFF	TGCAGCGTCCTCCGAGGTAGCGGGGGGGCCGGGACGCGGAATGAGCAGTTCTTC
NA	TRBJ1-2	NA	TRBV27	CASSPLANYGYTF	TGTGCCAGCAGTCCCCTAGCTAACTATGGCTACACCTTC
NA	TRBJ2-1	NA	TRBV7-9	CASSVYNEQFF	TGTGCCAGCAGTGTTTACAATGAGCAGTTCTTC
few	TRBJ1-6	NA	TRBV15	CATSKPANSPLHF	TGTGCCACCAGCAAACCAGCTAATTCACCCCTCCACTTT
NA	TRBJ2-5	NA	TRBV14	CASSLYLQETQYF	TGTGCCAGCAGCCTTTATCTACAAGAGACCCAGTACTTC
NA	TRBJ1-2	NA	TRBV4-2	CASSPRRGVGYTF	TGTGCCAGCAGCCCACGGAGGGGGGTAGGCTACACCTTC
few	TRBJ1-1	NA	TRBV5-1	CASSSHAGANTEAFF	TGCGCCAGCAGCTCCCATGCGGGCGCGAACACTGAAGCTTTCTTT
NA	TRBJ1-3	NA	TRBV11-2	CASSLEGVSGNTIYF	TGTGCCAGCAGCTTAGAAGGTGTCTCTGGAAACACCATATATTTT
NA	TRBJ1-1	NA	TRBV2	CASLTEAEAFF	TGTGCCAGCCTCACCGAAGCTGAAGCTTTCTTT
once	TRBJ2-6	NA	TRBV5-6	CASLGANVLTF	TGTGCCAGCCTTGGGGCCAACGTCCTGACTTTC
NA	TRBJ2-2	TRBD1	TRBV29-1	CSVGAGTGVNTGELFF	TGCAGCGTTGGTGCGGGGACAGGAGTGAACACCGGGGAGCTGTTTTTT
NA	TRBJ2-1	NA	TRBV29-1	CSGGSDEQFF	TGCAGCGGTGGTAGCGATGAGCAGTTCTTC
NA	TRBJ2-2	TRBD1	TRBV5-4	CASSLAGTANTGELFF	TGTGCCAGCAGCTTGGCCGGGACAGCGAACACCGGGGAGCTGTTTTTT
NA	TRBJ2-7	TRBD1	TRBV7-9	CASSIQGMFSEQYF	TGTGCCAGCAGCATACAGGGGATGTTTTCCGAGCAGTACTTC
few	TRBJ2-1	TRBD1	TRBV30	CAWSRDRGRAYNEQFF	TGTGCCTGGAGTAGGGACAGGGGGCGAGCCTACAATGAGCAGTTCTTC
few	TRBJ1-1	NA	TRBV28	CASRYGGRNTEAFF	TGTGCCAGCAGATATGGGGGGCGGAACACTGAAGCTTTCTTT
NA	TRBJ1-2	TRBD1	TRBV29-1	CSVTGGGGYTF	TGCAGCGTTACAGGGGGAGGCGGCTACACCTTC
many	TRBJ2-1	NA	TRBV19	CASSMTGNEQFF	TGTGCCAGTAGTATGACGGGAAATGAGCAGTTCTTC
NA	TRBJ2-3	TRBD2	TRBV5-4	CASSSLAGRSTDTQYF	TGTGCCAGCAGCTCGCTAGCGGGGAGGAGCACAGATACGCAGTATTTT
few	TRBJ2-3	NA	TRBV29-1	CSVERSDTQYF	TGCAGCGTTGAACGTTCGGATACGCAGTATTTT
NA	TRBJ2-5	NA	TRBV20-1	CSVRRVLTQYF	TGCAGTGTCCGCAGGGTATTGACCCAGTACTTC
NA	TRBJ2-5	NA	TRBV11-1	CASSMDRQETQYF	TGTGCCAGCAGTATGGACAGACAAGAGACCCAGTACTTC
once	TRBJ2-1	TRBD2	TRBV2	CAAGLAHEQFF	TGTGCAGCTGGACTAGCGCATGAGCAGTTCTTC
few	TRBJ2-5	TRBD1	TRBV4-3	CASSQDLETGRETQYF	TGCGCCAGCAGCCAAGACCTGGAGACAGGGAGAGAGACCCAGTACTTC
few	TRBJ2-5	TRBD2	TRBV5-8	CASSPGLAGGNQETQYF	TGTGCCAGCAGCCCCGGACTAGCGGGGGGGAACCAAGAGACCCAGTACTTC
few	TRBJ1-2	TRBD1	TRBV4-2	CASSQDPGQLNYGYTF	TGTGCCAGCAGCCAAGATCCGGGACAGCTTAACTATGGCTACACCTTC
few	TRBJ1-1	NA	TRBV23-1	CASSQSDSCGNTEAFF	TGCGCCAGCAGTCAATCGGACAGCTGCGGCAACACTGAAGCTTTCTTT
few	TRBJ2-7	NA	TRBV29-1	CSVELGTYEQYF	TGCAGCGTTGAACTGGGTACCTACGAGCAGTACTTC
NA	TRBJ1-5	NA	TRBV18	CASSPRQTGGNQPQHF	TGTGCCAGCTCACCGAGACAGACAGGAGGCAATCAGCCCCAGCATTTT
NA	TRBJ2-2	TRBD2	TRBV27	CASSMAGGRTGELFF	TGTGCCAGCAGTATGGCGGGGGGGCGTACCGGGGAGCTGTTTTTT
NA	TRBJ1-5	NA	TRBV6-6	CASSSQQGSSNQPQHF	TGTGCCAGCAGTTCCCAGCAAGGGTCGAGCAATCAGCCCCAGCATTTT
NA	TRBJ2-4	TRBD1	TRBV30	CAWRRQGVGNIQYF	TGTGCCTGGAGACGACAGGGGGTGGGGAACATTCAGTACTTC
NA	TRBJ1-6	NA	TRBV5-6	CASSLMAATLHF	TGTGCCAGCAGCTTGATGGCTGCCACCCTCCACTTT
NA	TRBJ2-7	NA	TRBV25-1	CASSVSGEQYF	TGTGCCAGCAGTGTTAGCGGCGAGCAGTACTTC
NA	TRBJ2-2	NA	TRBV5-1	CASSPRQNANTGELFF	TGCGCCAGCAGCCCTAGACAGAACGCGAACACCGGGGAGCTGTTTTTT
NA	TRBJ2-5	TRBD2	TRBV4-2	CASSPEGGRETQYF	TGTGCCAGCAGCCCAGAGGGAGGGCGAGAGACCCAGTACTTC
few	TRBJ1-2	NA	TRBV9	CASRKKGSPGGYTF	TGTGCCAGCAGGAAAAAGGGATCACCGGGTGGCTACACCTTC
NA	TRBJ1-1	TRBD1	TRBV29-1	CSVAGQGNTEAFF	TGCAGCGTCGCCGGACAGGGGAACACTGAAGCTTTCTTT
few	TRBJ2-3	TRBD2	TRBV6-1	CASSTWGGDTQYF	TGTGCCAGCAGCACGTGGGGGGGAGATACGCAGTATTTT
NA	TRBJ2-7	NA	TRBV6-5	CASSYPRGEQYF	TGTGCCAGCAGTTACCCGAGGGGTGAGCAGTACTTC
NA	TRBJ1-5	NA	TRBV18	CASSEGVGNQPQHF	TGTGCCAGCTCGGAAGGGGTGGGGAATCAGCCCCAGCATTTT
few	TRBJ1-6	NA	TRBV5-1	CASSLGNYNSPLHF	TGCGCCAGCAGCTTGGGAAATTATAATTCACCCCTCCACTTT
NA	TRBJ2-1	NA	TRBV5-4	CASSLPGTSYNEQFF	TGTGCCAGCAGCTTGCCTGGGACGTCCTACAATGAGCAGTTCTTC